Below are 18 T cell receptor beta chains sequenced from a single sample in a study of graft-versus-host responses after intestinal transplantation (dated by TCRdb to the early 2020s). Receptors were amplified or captured by the immunoSEQ multiplex PCR assay. In TCRdb, the immuneACCESS table is reduced to in-frame sequences with V and J assigned. These tables do not hold every clone; where another copy was compared, an unresolved V gene accounts for under half, and the others remain unexplained. The sample has 75,000 to 95,000 clones on record, around 93% of them singletons. Of the sample, approximately 0.33% is held by the ten largest clones. Explained via the paper, the time point label denotes: cells obtained before transplantation from donor or recipient. Their antigen targets remain unknown. The material sequenced was unstimulated CD4+ T cells sorted from spleen or lymph node cells, taken before transplant. Every receptor here comes from a human donor who was the organ donor for an intestinal transplant.

The chain has TRBV11-1 and TRBJ1-1; 7 nucleotides match TRBD1. Per germline, CDR1 SGHAT and CDR2 FQDESV (reference sequence). The CDR3 length is 13 residues. Trimming removed 4 bases from V and 11 bases from J; junction bases left unmatched: 10. CDR3 protein: CASSSRQGAQAFF. Written as DNA, the CDR3 is TGTGCCAGCAGCTCCAGACAGGGAGCCCAGGCTTTCTTT.

The chain employs TRBV5-1 and TRBJ2-5, with 11 positions matching TRBD2. The CDR3 is made up of 15 amino acids. The V and J ends lost 4 bases and 9 bases, in that order; junction bases with no gene match: 11. CDR1 SGHRS and CDR2 YFSETQ come from the germline V gene. In DNA form, the CDR3 reads TGCGCCAGCAGCCGTGGGACTAGCGGCCAACTGGCCCAGTACTTC. It translates to CASSRGTSGQLAQYF.

This sequence joins TRBV6-6 and TRBJ2-4; D is perhaps TRBD1 (5 bases). Germline V gene lookup returns CDR1 MNHNY and CDR2 SVGAGI (reference sequence). This CDR3 region has 14 residues. Trimming shortened V by 6 bases and J by 1 base, and 10 bases separated the two germline ends. CDR3: CASRLQGAKNIQYF. As DNA, the CDR3 is TGTGCCAGCAGACTCCAGGGCGCCAAAAACATTCAGTACTTC.

The rearrangement uses TRBV6-1 and TRBJ1-5, with D possibly TRBD1 on 5 matching bases. The germline gives CDR1 MNHNS, CDR2 SASEGT. Between the trimmed V and J ends, which lost 7 bases and 6 bases, there was a span of 19 bases. The CDR3 spans 15 residues. The CDR3 DNA reads TGTGCCAGCATAATGACCCCTGTGGGGGGTCAGCCCCAGCATTTT. The encoded protein is CASIMTPVGGQPQHF.

The J gene is TRBJ2-5, the V gene TRBV28; TRBD1 aligns across 9 bases. Germline V CDR1 and CDR2: MDHEN, SYDVKM. The CDR3 spans 15 residues. With V trimmed by 6 bases and J by 5 bases, 10 bases remained unmatched. The CDR3 loop reads CASSPTQGAWETQYF. The CDR3 coding sequence is TGTGCCAGCAGCCCAACACAGGGGGCATGGGAGACCCAGTACTTC. Filled out from reference TRBV28 and TRBJ2-5, the complete variable domain reads DVKVTQSSRYLVKRTGEKVFLECVQDMDHENMFWYRQDPGLGLRLIYFSYDVKMKEKGDIPEGYSVSREKKERFSLILESASTNQTSMYLCASSPTQGAWETQYFGPGTRLLVL.

This chain connects TRBV2 to TRBJ2-1; the match to TRBD2 covers 9 bases. This CDR3 spans 14 amino acids. V shed 6 bases, J shed 7 bases, and the junction held 7 bases outside the gene matches. In germline, CDR1 is SNHLY, CDR2 FYNNEI. CDR3 coding DNA: TGTGCCAGCAGGGCCGGGACTAGCCGGAATGAGCAGTTCTTC. Protein product: CASRAGTSRNEQFF.

This chain's CDR3 is CARSQGRLSNEQFF. The CDR3 nucleotides are TGTGCCAGAAGTCAGGGTCGATTAAGCAATGAGCAGTTCTTC. V is TRBV2 and J is TRBJ2-1, with a weak D call TRBD1 (5 bases). Trimming took 9 bases from V and 6 from J, leaving 18 bases between them. The germline V gene encodes CDR1 SNHLY and CDR2 FYNNEI. The CDR3 length is 14 residues.

This chain connects TRBV5-1 to TRBJ1-3; D uncertain. The V end was cut by 4 bases, the J end by 0 bases, with 14 bases between. This CDR3 has 16 amino acids. Germline CDR1 reads SGHRS; CDR2 reads YFSETQ. The CDR3 protein is CASSRDNPLSGNTIYF. CDR3 nucleotides: TGCGCCAGCAGCCGAGACAACCCGCTCTCTGGAAACACCATATATTTT. Looking up the rest from reference TRBV5-1 and TRBJ1-3 gives the full variable domain: KAGVTQTPRYLIKTRGQQVTLSCSPISGHRSVSWYQQTPGQGLQFLFEYFSETQRNKGNFPGRFSGRQFSNSRSEMNVSTLELGDSALYLCASSRDNPLSGNTIYFGEGSWLTVV.

This rearrangement joins TRBV11-2 to TRBJ1-6; the D gene is possibly TRBD1 (6 bases). From germline, CDR1 is SGHAT and CDR2 FQNNGV. This CDR3 has 16 residues. Trimming left V 1 base short and J 10 bases short, with 17 bases between. The CDR3 DNA sequence: TGTGCCAGCAGCTTAGGGCTTAGGGGGGGAAGATCACCCCTCCACTTT. Protein product: CASSLGLRGGRSPLHF.

The gene calls are TRBV5-6 and TRBJ2-5; D unresolved. Trimming cost V 2 bases and J 5 bases, with 10 bases left between them. The CDR3 covers 13 residues. Germline CDR1 and CDR2: SGHDT and YYEEEE. CDR3 nucleotide sequence: TGTGCCAGCAGCTTACCCCTATCTGAGACCCAGTACTTC. Protein product: CASSLPLSETQYF.

The genes are TRBV5-1 and TRBJ2-1; 9 bases are shared with TRBD1. Trimming at V came to 4 bases and at J to 4 bases, leaving 6 bases not matched to a gene. The CDR3 is 15 amino acids. The germline V gene has CDR1 SGHRS and CDR2 YFSETQ. The CDR3 region has the DNA TGCGCCAGCAGCCCCGGACAGGGGCCGTACAATGAGCAGTTCTTC. Translated, it gives CASSPGQGPYNEQFF. Looking up the rest from reference TRBV5-1 and TRBJ2-1 gives the full variable domain: KAGVTQTPRYLIKTRGQQVTLSCSPISGHRSVSWYQQTPGQGLQFLFEYFSETQRNKGNFPGRFSGRQFSNSRSEMNVSTLELGDSALYLCASSPGQGPYNEQFFGPGTRLTVL.

V usage is TRBV18 and J usage is TRBJ1-2; D possibly corresponds to TRBD1 (5 bases). This CDR3 is built from 13 residues. The V and J ends lost 3 bases and 8 bases respectively, with 13 bases between them. Germline loops: CDR1 KGHSH, CDR2 LQKENI. CDR3 in amino acids: CASSPPGGEGYTF. The DNA for the CDR3 is TGTGCCAGCTCACCCCCGGGAGGGGAAGGCTACACCTTC.

The table lists this clone with a few counts. The chain combines TRBV10-2 with TRBJ2-7; 7 bases match TRBD1. The CDR3 consists of 14 residues. Trimming took 4 bases from V and 2 from J; bases not matched to a gene: 5. Germline loops: CDR1 WSHSY, CDR2 SAAADI. CDR3 residues: CASSAGQYPYEQYF. CDR3 nucleotides: TGCGCCAGCAGTGCGGGACAGTACCCCTACGAGCAGTACTTC.

J is TRBJ2-2 and V is TRBV4-1, with D perhaps TRBD2 (6 bases). Trimming cost V 5 bases and J 2 bases, with 12 bases left between them. This CDR3 region has 15 residues. Germline loops: CDR1 MGHRA, CDR2 YSYEKL. The CDR3 is CASSSGLLNTGELFF. In nucleotides, the CDR3 is TGCGCCAGCAGCTCGGGACTTTTAAACACCGGGGAGCTGTTTTTT.

V is TRBV5-1 and J is TRBJ1-6; D gene unclear. This CDR3 is built from 15 residues. The V gene's germline CDR1 is SGHRS and CDR2 YFSETQ. V was trimmed by 4 bases and J by 2 bases, leaving 10 bases between them. The CDR3 reads CASSMSGTYNSPLHF. The CDR3 coding sequence is TGCGCCAGCAGCATGTCCGGGACCTATAATTCACCCCTCCACTTT.

This clone was observed a few times. This chain uses TRBV12-5 with TRBJ2-3; maybe TRBD2 (7 bases). V was shortened by 0 bases and J by 8 bases, with 18 bases between the two germline ends. This CDR3 contains 16 residues. Germline CDR1 reads LGHNT; CDR2 reads FRNRAP. Here the CDR3 DNA reads TGTGCTAGTGGTTTGGTAGGTAGGGGGGGGCCAGGTACGCAGTATTTT. Protein product: CASGLVGRGGPGTQYF.

This clone was observed a handful of times. The genes are TRBV7-3 and TRBJ2-1; a weak D match, TRBD1 (6 bases). Germline CDR1 and CDR2: SGHTA and FQGTGA. The CDR3 loop spans 15 amino acids. Trimming shortened V by 2 bases and J by 3 bases, and 11 bases separated the two germline ends. The CDR3, as DNA: TGTGCCAGCAGCTTAGGAGGCAGGGGCTACAATGAGCAGTTCTTC. Its translation: CASSLGGRGYNEQFF.

This clone showed up just a few times. The V call is TRBV7-9, the J call TRBJ1-2; D is ambiguous. V dropped 6 bases and J dropped 8 bases, with 10 bases sitting between them. CDR1 and CDR2 (germline): SEHNR, FQNEAQ (reference sequence). This CDR3 has 11 residues. CDR3 protein: CASRTEWGYTF. In DNA form, the CDR3 reads TGTGCCAGCAGAACGGAGTGGGGCTACACCTTC.